Each of the 20 T cell receptor beta chains below was sequenced from the same sample in a study of blood T cell repertoires in COVID-19. Only in-frame clones appear in the TCRdb table, and some are missing; sequencing was by immunoSEQ multiplex PCR. Of roughly 330,000 clones listed, over 75% were seen once; the top ten hold under 11%. Sequences were obtained from PBMCs or T cells enriched from blood (not recorded which). All receptors come from a woman aged 18-29 years who had recovered from COVID-19.

This clone was seen only once. V and J are TRBV6-1 and TRBJ1-5; the D is unclear. The germline V and J ends were trimmed by 2 bases and 2 bases, with 10 bases remaining between them. CDR1 MNHNS and CDR2 SASEGT come from the germline V gene. There are 15 residues in the CDR3. The CDR3 sequence is CASSESPQGNQPQHF. The CDR3 region has the DNA TGTGCCAGCAGTGAATCCCCCCAGGGCAATCAGCCCCAGCATTTT.

Written as DNA, the CDR3 is TGTGCCAGCTCACTGACTAGCGGAAATGGGTACACCGGGGAGCTGTTTTTT. It encodes CASSLTSGNGYTGELFF. The chain uses TRBV18 and TRBJ2-2; 9 bases fit TRBD2. The CDR3 extends over 17 amino acids. Trimming removed 4 bases from V and 3 bases from J; junction bases left unmatched: 9. Germline V CDR1 and CDR2: KGHSH, LQKENI.

The chain employs TRBV13 and TRBJ2-3, with D hard to call. Trimming removed 2 bases at V and 4 bases at J, with 16 bases between. Germline lookup yields CDR1 PRHDT and CDR2 FYEKMQ (reference sequence). The CDR3 has 16 residues. The CDR3 DNA reads TGTGCCAGCAGCTTACGGTCCCGACTTGTTGCAGATACGCAGTATTTT. This gives the protein CASSLRSRLVADTQYF.

The chain couples TRBV7-9 to TRBJ2-1, with 11 bases lining up with TRBD2. The germline V gene has CDR1 SEHNR and CDR2 FQNEAQ (reference sequence). V shed 2 bases, J shed 2 bases, and the junction held 5 bases outside the gene matches. This CDR3 comprises 17 residues. CDR3 sequence: CASSLMGTSGPYNEQFF. As DNA, the CDR3 is TGTGCCAGCAGCTTAATGGGGACTAGCGGCCCCTACAATGAGCAGTTCTTC.

This rearrangement joins TRBV28 to TRBJ1-4; 9 bases match TRBD1. Trimming removed 6 bases from V and 8 bases from J; junction bases left unmatched: 4. The CDR3 totals 13 residues. The germline V gene has CDR1 MDHEN and CDR2 SYDVKM. The CDR3 reads CASRTGGAEKLFF. The DNA of the CDR3 is TGTGCCAGCAGAACAGGGGGCGCGGAAAAACTGTTTTTT.

J is TRBJ2-7 and V is TRBV5-1; the match to TRBD1 covers 8 bases. The V and J ends lost 6 bases and 6 bases, in that order; junction bases with no gene match: 17. CDR1 is SGHRS and CDR2 is YFSETQ in the germline V gene. This CDR3 is built from 16 residues. The CDR3 region is CASTTLQGTGPSEQYF. Here the CDR3 DNA reads TGCGCCAGCACCACCCTTCAAGGGACAGGACCCAGCGAGCAGTACTTC.

This chain uses TRBV6-1 with TRBJ2-7; a weak D match, TRBD1 (6 bases). The V and J ends lost 1 base and 3 bases respectively, with 19 bases between them. CDR1 is MNHNS, CDR2 SASEGT, per germline. The CDR3 sequence is 17 residues long. For the CDR3, the DNA is TGTGCCAGCAGTGAAGGGGCGGCGCAGGGGCTCGTCTACGAGCAGTACTTC. As protein: CASSEGAAQGLVYEQYF.

This chain links TRBV19 with TRBJ2-2; 10 positions agree with TRBD2. The CDR3 covers 17 residues. CDR1 LNHDA and CDR2 SQIVND come from the germline V gene (reference sequence). V trimming: 3 bases; J trimming: 5 bases; junction bases outside the gene matches: 9. CDR3 region: CASSIWLAGAGTGELFF. The CDR3, as DNA: TGTGCCAGTAGTATCTGGCTAGCGGGAGCAGGGACCGGGGAGCTGTTTTTT. Full variable domain (remainder filled in from reference TRBV19 and TRBJ2-2): DGGITQSPKYLFRKEGQNVTLSCEQNLNHDAMYWYRQDPGQGLRLIYYSQIVNDFQKGDIAEGYSVSREKKESFPLTVTSAQKNPTAFYLCASSIWLAGAGTGELFFGEGSRLTVL.

The chain carries TRBV7-8 and TRBJ1-1; a possible D gene is TRBD1 (5 bases). Germline-derived CDR1 and CDR2 are SGHVS and FQNEAQ. The germline V and J ends were trimmed by 6 bases and 1 base, with 12 bases remaining between them. The CDR3 consists of 14 residues. The CDR3 sequence: CASRPTGRNTEAFF. As DNA, the CDR3 is TGTGCCAGCAGACCAACAGGCCGGAACACTGAAGCTTTCTTT.

The chain employs TRBV19 and TRBJ1-6, with TRBD1 matching over 9 bases. CDR1 LNHDA and CDR2 SQIVND come from the germline V gene (reference sequence). The V and J ends lost 6 bases and 7 bases, in that order; junction bases with no gene match: 4. The CDR3 covers 14 residues. Written as DNA, the CDR3 is TGTGCCAGTAGAGAGGGACAGGGAAATTCACCCCTCCACTTT. It yields the protein CASREGQGNSPLHF.

This clone was observed once. V and J are TRBV27 and TRBJ1-3; D not resolved. CDR1 is MNHEY and CDR2 is SMNVEV in the germline V gene (reference sequence). V was shortened by 7 bases and J by 0 bases, with 13 bases between the two germline ends. CDR3 size: 15 residues. The CDR3 loop is CASTSGLYSGNTIYF. The CDR3 bases are TGTGCCAGCACCTCAGGCCTCTACTCTGGAAACACCATATATTTT.

The rearrangement links TRBV10-2 to TRBJ2-3, with 12 bases fitting TRBD2. The length of the CDR3 is 13 residues. The germline V gene has CDR1 WSHSY and CDR2 SAAADI. Unmatched junction bases numbered 3, after V lost 9 bases and J lost 5 bases. The CDR3 DNA follows: TGCGCCAGGACTAGCGGGGGTAAAGATACGCAGTATTTT. It yields the protein CARTSGGKDTQYF.

This chain uses TRBV28 with TRBJ2-1; 16 positions agree with TRBD2. V gave up 4 bases and J gave up 14 bases; unmatched junction bases: 8. Per germline, CDR1 MDHEN and CDR2 SYDVKM. This CDR3 comprises 15 residues. The CDR3 sequence is CASSSSGTSGGEEFF. Here the CDR3 DNA reads TGTGCCAGCAGTTCCTCCGGGACTAGCGGGGGGGAAGAGTTCTTC.

The V gene is TRBV6-6, the J gene TRBJ1-1, with 8 bases matching TRBD1. CDR1 and CDR2 (germline): MNHNY, SVGAGI (reference sequence). The CDR3 contains 17 residues. Unmatched junction bases numbered 15, after V lost 5 bases and J lost 4 bases. This CDR3 reads CASSPQFAGGLGTEAFF. The CDR3 DNA is TGTGCCAGCAGTCCCCAGTTTGCAGGGGGCTTGGGCACTGAAGCTTTCTTT.

The DNA of the CDR3 is TGTGCCAGCAGGAAAACCGGGACAGACCCCTATGGCTACACCTTC. As protein: CASRKTGTDPYGYTF. The V gene is TRBV28, the J gene TRBJ1-2; 7 positions agree with TRBD1. The CDR3 runs to 15 residues. The V and J ends lost 6 bases and 4 bases, in that order; junction bases with no gene match: 11. The V gene's germline CDR1 is MDHEN and CDR2 SYDVKM.

This chain connects TRBV18 to TRBJ2-5; TRBD1 agrees at 12 bases. The CDR3 spans 15 residues. With V trimmed by 3 bases and J by 5 bases, 4 bases remained unmatched. The germline V gene has CDR1 KGHSH and CDR2 LQKENI. CDR3 DNA sequence: TGTGCCAGCTCACCGGGACAGGGGGCTTGGGAGACCCAGTACTTC. This translates into CASSPGQGAWETQYF.

This clone was recorded once. The gene calls are TRBV9 and TRBJ2-1, with D maybe TRBD2 (5 bases). Germline V lookup: CDR1 SGDLS, CDR2 YYNGEE. V gave up 3 bases and J gave up 4 bases, with 11 bases separating them. CDR3 length: 14 residues. This CDR3 is CASSARTAYNEQFF. CDR3 sequence (DNA): TGTGCCAGCAGCGCCCGGACTGCTTACAATGAGCAGTTCTTC.

The table lists this clone with a count of one. V usage is TRBV3-1 (or the pseudogene TRBV3-2) and J usage is TRBJ1-5; tentative D call: TRBD1 (6 bases). The CDR3 loop spans 13 amino acids. The germline gives CDR1 LGHDT, CDR2 YNNKEL (reference sequence). The V gene lost 4 bases and the J gene lost 5 bases, with 9 bases spanning the gap. The CDR3 DNA follows: TGTGCCAGCAGCCCACAGGGTTATCAGCCCCAGCATTTT. It yields the protein CASSPQGYQPQHF.

V is TRBV4-2 and J is TRBJ1-3; a possible D gene is TRBD1 (5 bases). The ends were cut back, 4 bases at V and 0 bases at J, with 13 bases in the middle. Germline V gene lookup returns CDR1 LGHNA and CDR2 YNFKEQ. This CDR3 region has 16 residues. The CDR3 nucleotides are TGTGCCAGCAGCCGCGAAACGACAGTCTCTGGAAACACCATATATTTT. Protein: CASSRETTVSGNTIYF.

The chain links TRBV9 to TRBJ2-3; 7 bases agree with TRBD1. Trimming cost V 2 bases and J 2 bases; bases outside gene matches: 8. The germline V gene encodes CDR1 SGDLS and CDR2 YYNGEE. The CDR3 extends over 16 amino acids. This CDR3 is CASSVVDRWVTDTQYF. The CDR3 region has the DNA TGTGCCAGCAGCGTGGTGGACAGGTGGGTCACAGATACGCAGTATTTT.